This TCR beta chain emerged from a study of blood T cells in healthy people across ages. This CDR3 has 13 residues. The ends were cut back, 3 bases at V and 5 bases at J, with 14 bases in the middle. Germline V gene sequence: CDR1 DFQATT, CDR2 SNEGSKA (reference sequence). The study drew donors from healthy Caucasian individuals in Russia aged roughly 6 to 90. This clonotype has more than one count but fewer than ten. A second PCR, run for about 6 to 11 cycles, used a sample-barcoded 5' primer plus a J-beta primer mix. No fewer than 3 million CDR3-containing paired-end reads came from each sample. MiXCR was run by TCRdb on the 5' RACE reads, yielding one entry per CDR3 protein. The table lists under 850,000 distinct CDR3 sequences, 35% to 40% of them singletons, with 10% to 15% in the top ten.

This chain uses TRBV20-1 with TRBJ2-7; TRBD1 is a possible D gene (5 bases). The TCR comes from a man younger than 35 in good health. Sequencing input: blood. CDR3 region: CSASGRAGHEQYF. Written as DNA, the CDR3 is TGCAGTGCTAGTGGCAGGGCCGGGCACGAGCAGTACTTC.